This T cell receptor (beta chain) stems from a study of T-cell reconstitution after alpha-beta-depleted transplantation in children. Study-wide findings and caveats: In patients about two months after transplant, alpha-beta T cells reportedly arose from several hundred expanded graft clones. Some patients owed their high day-60 TCRbeta diversity to surviving recipient T cells and thymic progenitors. One year post-transplant, T-cell counts and diversity were largely derived from T cells produced anew.

Construction of the TCRbeta library involved unique molecular identifiers. One entry per CDR3 protein, called by TCRdb with MiXCR from the PCR reads. The data contain hundreds of thousands of distinct CDR3 sequences, 15% to 20% of them singletons. Between the trimmed V and J ends, which lost 8 bases and 4 bases, there was a span of 7 bases. Germline loops: CDR1 SGHNT, CDR2 YYREEE (reference sequence). The CDR3 spans 11 residues. This clonotype was counted once. Its antigen is not known. This chain links TRBV5-4 with TRBJ2-1, with unresolved D. The sample was PBMCs, mostly from graft donor cells, taken 360 days after TCRalphabeta/CD19-depleted stem cell transplant. The clonotype originates from a boy younger than two who had a stem cell transplant for Wiskott-Aldrich syndrome, so the T cells may come from the graft donor. CDR3 in DNA: TGTGCCAGGGGTCTTTACAATGAGCAGTTCTTC. It yields the protein CARGLYNEQFF.